One sample yielded the 25 T cell receptor beta chains listed below, sequenced in a study of cytomegalovirus exposure and HLA in healthy donors. It was with 60 Vbeta and 13 Jbeta primers that the PCR ran. Data came from immunoSEQ multiplex PCR; TCRdb stores just in-frame clones and leaves some out. This table has more than 110,000 clones, 77% appearing once. The specimen was PBMCs. These receptors were taken from a male donor in good health and CMV-seronegative.

The J gene is TRBJ2-7, the V gene TRBV14; 10 bases match TRBD1. The CDR3 totals 16 residues. The V and J ends lost 5 bases and 1 base, in that order; junction bases with no gene match: 8. Germline lookup yields CDR1 SGHDN and CDR2 FVKESK. The CDR3 sequence is CASSATGTGVSYEQYF. In DNA form, the CDR3 reads TGTGCCAGCAGCGCGACCGGGACAGGGGTGTCCTACGAGCAGTACTTC.

The V gene is TRBV11-2, the J gene TRBJ2-5; weak D call: TRBD2 (5 bases). Germline CDR1 reads SGHAT; CDR2 reads FQNNGV. The CDR3 totals 11 residues. The V and J ends lost 1 base and 10 bases respectively, with 7 bases between them. The CDR3 DNA sequence: TGTGCCAGCAGCTTAGCGGGGAACCAGTACTTC. It codes for CASSLAGNQYF.

This sequence joins TRBV15 and TRBJ1-3, with D possibly being TRBD1 (6 bases). The ends were cut back, 2 bases at V and 2 bases at J, with 13 bases in the middle. CDR3 length: 16 amino acids. Germline V gene lookup returns CDR1 LNHNV and CDR2 YYDKDF (reference sequence). The CDR3 loop reads CATSRPGQITGNTIYF. CDR3 DNA: TGTGCCACCAGCAGACCGGGACAAATTACTGGAAACACCATATATTTT.

This chain links TRBV11-2 with TRBJ1-2; unclear D gene. Trimming took off 2 bases at V and 6 bases at J, with 10 bases between the two ends. CDR3 length: 13 residues. Looked up from germline, CDR1 is SGHAT and CDR2 is FQNNGV. CDR3 DNA sequence: TGTGCCAGCAGCTTACTTAGGAGGGATGGCTACACCTTC. Protein product: CASSLLRRDGYTF. The entire variable domain, with the rest obtained from reference TRBV11-2 and TRBJ1-2, is as follows: EAGVAQSPRYKIIEKRQSVAFWCNPISGHATLYWYQQILGQGPKLLIQFQNNGVVDDSQLPKDRFSAERLKGVDSTLKIQPAKLEDSAVYLCASSLLRRDGYTFGSGTRLTVV.

J is TRBJ1-6 and V is TRBV6-5; 9 bases map to TRBD1. J was trimmed by 7 bases and V by 3 bases; bases with no gene match: 4. Germline V gene lookup returns CDR1 MNHEY and CDR2 SVGAGI. The CDR3 loop spans 15 amino acids. The CDR3 here is CASSYTGGRNSPLHF. The CDR3 DNA is TGTGCCAGCAGTTATACAGGGGGCAGGAATTCACCCCTCCACTTT.

This chain uses TRBV7-9 with TRBJ2-7, with a possible D match to TRBD1 (6 bases). The CDR3 runs 13 residues. The germline CDR1 and CDR2 sequences are SEHNR and FQNEAQ (reference sequence). Trimming stripped 5 bases from V and 2 bases from J, with 10 bases between. This CDR3 reads CASSPTGTYEQYF. The CDR3 DNA is TGTGCCAGCAGCCCGACAGGAACCTACGAGCAGTACTTC.

V usage is TRBV7-9 and J usage is TRBJ2-7; D is unclear. The length of the CDR3 is 11 residues. CDR1 and CDR2 from the germline V gene are SEHNR and FQNEAQ (reference sequence). Deletions cut 6 bases from V and 6 bases from J, with 9 bases between. In DNA, the CDR3 is TGTGCCAGCAGTTTTCTAGGCGAGCAGTACTTC. This gives the protein CASSFLGEQYF.

The rearrangement joins TRBV7-9 to TRBJ2-7; 13 bases match TRBD2. V shed 5 bases, J shed 2 bases, and the junction held 6 bases outside the gene matches. CDR1 SEHNR and CDR2 FQNEAQ come from the germline V gene (reference sequence). The CDR3 runs 16 residues. The CDR3 nucleotides read TGTGCCAGCAGCACCCGGACTAGCGGGAGTACCTACGAGCAGTACTTC. This gives the protein CASSTRTSGSTYEQYF.

The chain links TRBV27 to TRBJ2-7; weak D call: TRBD1 (5 bases). CDR3 size: 14 residues. Germline V gene sequence: CDR1 MNHEY, CDR2 SMNVEV (reference sequence). With 3 bases removed from V and 1 base from J, the gap between germline ends came to 10 bases. The CDR3 here is CASSLHRSSYEQYF. The CDR3 bases are TGTGCCAGCAGTTTGCACAGGAGTTCCTACGAGCAGTACTTC.

The chain links TRBV2 to TRBJ1-2, with D uncertain. The CDR3 contains 13 residues. V was clipped by 5 bases and J by 7 bases, with 14 bases between them. Germline V CDR1 and CDR2: SNHLY, FYNNEI. CDR3 bases: TGTGCCAGCAGTTTTCTAGAGGTTGCTGGCTACACCTTC. The encoded protein is CASSFLEVAGYTF. Variable domain in full (rest from reference TRBV2 and TRBJ1-2): EPEVTQTPSHQVTQMGQEVILRCVPISNHLYFYWYRQILGQKVEFLVSFYNNEISEKSEIFDDQFSVERPDGSNFTLKIRSTKLEDSAMYFCASSFLEVAGYTFGSGTRLTVV.

The chain links TRBV7-3 to TRBJ1-1; weak D call: TRBD1 (5 bases). Germline loops: CDR1 SGHTA, CDR2 FQGTGA. The CDR3 is 15 residues long. Trimming pared 0 bases from V and 0 bases from J, leaving 8 bases between. For the CDR3, the DNA is TGTGCCAGCAGCTTAACGAGACAGATGAACACTGAAGCTTTCTTT. Amino acid sequence: CASSLTRQMNTEAFF.

CDR3 DNA: TGTGCCAGCAGGAAGGACAGGGGGAACGAGCAGTACTTC. Residues: CASRKDRGNEQYF. This sequence joins TRBV6-6 and TRBJ2-7; TRBD1 aligns across 10 bases. The CDR3 runs 13 residues. Germline V gives CDR1 MNHNY, CDR2 SVGAGI (reference sequence). Losses at the gene ends were 6 bases for V and 5 bases for J; bases not matched to a gene: 4.

The gene calls are TRBV6-5 and TRBJ1-2, with TRBD1 identical over 8 bases. The CDR3 totals 14 residues. CDR1 is MNHEY and CDR2 is SVGAGI in the germline V gene. V was clipped by 8 bases and J by 5 bases; unmatched bases: 10. The DNA of the CDR3 is TGTGCCAGCGGGTCAACCCAGGGGGCGTATGGCTACACCTTC. Protein: CASGSTQGAYGYTF.

The rearrangement uses TRBV5-1 and TRBJ1-1; tentative D call: TRBD1 (5 bases). The CDR3 runs to 16 residues. Germline CDR1 is SGHRS and CDR2 is YFSETQ. Trimming took 0 bases from V and 1 from J, leaving 13 bases between them. The CDR3 is CASSLGRSGGNTEAFF. CDR3 nucleotides: TGCGCCAGCAGCTTGGGTCGGTCCGGGGGGAACACTGAAGCTTTCTTT.

The chain has TRBV19 and TRBJ2-7, with 9 bases aligning to TRBD1. V trimming: 4 bases; J trimming: 3 bases; junction bases outside the gene matches: 16. Germline V gene data show CDR1 as LNHDA and CDR2 as SQIVND (reference sequence). The CDR3 covers 18 residues. CDR3 in DNA: TGTGCCAGTAGTAGCCGATTCGAGGACAGGGGCGACCTCTACGAGCAGTACTTC. Translated, it gives CASSSRFEDRGDLYEQYF.

The rearrangement uses TRBV23-1 and TRBJ2-3; D might be TRBD1 (5 bases). TRBV23-1 is an ORF for which the function is uncertain. There are 16 residues in the CDR3. The CDR3 nucleotides are TGCGTAGGGGCCCTGACAAATGCCACAGTCACAGATACGCAGTATTTT. The encoded protein is CVGALTNATVTDTQYF.

The gene calls are TRBV10-3 and TRBJ2-1; TRBD2 matches at 11 bases. V trimming: 4 bases; J trimming: 7 bases; junction bases outside the gene matches: 0. Germline CDR1 is ENHRY and CDR2 is SYGVKD. This CDR3 spans 13 amino acids. The DNA of the CDR3 is TGTGCCATCAGTGGACTAGCGGGAAATGAGCAGTTCTTC. Translation gives CAISGLAGNEQFF.

Only one count was recorded for this clone. The chain carries TRBV12-5 and TRBJ1-2, with TRBD1 identical over 9 bases. The ends lost 3 bases at V and 2 bases at J; junction bases unmatched: 4. This CDR3 region has 15 residues. Per the germline V gene, CDR1 is LGHNT and CDR2 is FRNRAP. This chain's CDR3 is CASGFPGQGNYGYTF. In nucleotides, the CDR3 is TGTGCTAGTGGTTTCCCCGGACAGGGGAACTATGGCTACACCTTC.

The chain employs TRBV5-1 and TRBJ2-1; 10 positions match TRBD1. Germline trimming cut 1 base from V and 7 bases from J; bases unmatched to any gene: 23. The germline V gene encodes CDR1 SGHRS and CDR2 YFSETQ. The CDR3 length is 21 residues. CDR3 sequence: CASSLLKPGQGKLRAQNEQFF. The DNA of the CDR3 is TGCGCCAGCAGCTTGCTTAAGCCGGGACAGGGGAAACTAAGGGCCCAAAATGAGCAGTTCTTC. Full variable domain (rest looked up from reference TRBV5-1 and TRBJ2-1): KAGVTQTPRYLIKTRGQQVTLSCSPISGHRSVSWYQQTPGQGLQFLFEYFSETQRNKGNFPGRFSGRQFSNSRSEMNVSTLELGDSALYLCASSLLKPGQGKLRAQNEQFFGPGTRLTVL.

On this clone: No conserved phenylalanine or tryptophan ends this CDR3, so it is likely a read error. The chain employs TRBV6-5 and TRBJ2-7; TRBD1 is a possible D gene (6 bases). The CDR3 is made up of 14 amino acids. The germline gives CDR1 MNHEY, CDR2 SVGAGI. With 5 bases removed from V and 3 bases from J, the gap between germline ends came to 14 bases. Written as DNA, the CDR3 is TGTGCCAGCAGTATGGGCGGACAGATCTACGAGCAGTACTCC. Protein product: CASSMGGQIYEQYS.

This clone has a handful of counts. The CDR3 region is CAESQGGYTF. The CDR3 region has the DNA TGTGCCGAATCACAGGGTGGCTACACCTTC. The gene calls are TRBV6-5 and TRBJ1-2; D may be TRBD1 (6 bases). The CDR3 length is 10 residues. Germline lookup yields CDR1 MNHEY and CDR2 SVGAGI. The V end lost 11 bases, the J end lost 7 bases, and 11 bases lay between the germline ends.

The chain carries TRBV7-3 and TRBJ2-5, with 9 nucleotides matching TRBD1. CDR1 SGHTA and CDR2 FQGTGA come from the germline V gene. The V gene end was trimmed by 4 bases and the J gene end by 5 bases; junction bases not matched to a gene: 2. The CDR3 runs 13 residues. CDR3 in DNA: TGTGCCAGCAGCTCGGACAGGGGTGAGACCCAGTACTTC. It translates to CASSSDRGETQYF.

In DNA form, the CDR3 reads TGTGCCAGCAGCTTTCTAGCGGTGGAAGAGACCCAGTACTTC. This codes for CASSFLAVEETQYF. V gene TRBV7-9 combines with J gene TRBJ2-5, with 7 nucleotides matching TRBD2. Germline assignment: CDR1 SEHNR and CDR2 FQNEAQ (reference sequence). The CDR3 sequence is 14 residues long. V shed 3 bases and J 3 bases; nucleotides not matched to a gene: 4.

The rearrangement joins TRBV5-1 to TRBJ1-4; the match to TRBD1 covers 12 bases. The CDR3 sequence is 16 residues long. Trimming took 5 bases from V and 7 from J; bases not matched to a gene: 9. Germline lookup yields CDR1 SGHRS and CDR2 YFSETQ. CDR3 DNA sequence: TGCGCCAGCAGTCCCTCCGGGACAGGGGGCGGTGAAAAACTGTTTTTT. This translates into CASSPSGTGGGEKLFF.

The rearrangement links TRBV5-1 to TRBJ2-1; 11 bases match TRBD2. Germline-derived CDR1 and CDR2 are SGHRS and YFSETQ. V was clipped by 0 bases and J by 9 bases; unmatched bases: 2. The CDR3 consists of 14 residues. CDR3 sequence reads: CASSLGLAGIEQFF. In nucleotides, the CDR3 is TGCGCCAGCAGCTTGGGACTAGCGGGAATTGAGCAGTTCTTC.